This is a list of T cell receptor beta chains from one sample in a study of T cell clonotyping in hematopoietic cell transplantation. Produced via immunoSEQ multiplex PCR; TCRdb's table is partial and in-frame only. The table has over 5,500 clones, around 80% seen once. The source was peripheral blood mononuclear cells, collected 180 days after allogeneic stem cell transplant. Source of these receptors: a male patient aged 70 to 85 who had an allogeneic stem cell transplant from an unrelated donor, so T cells may come from the graft donor. Some clones in this sample may be carry-over from other donors' samples. CDR3s include the opening cysteine and the closing phenylalanine or tryptophan. D genes are given only for firm matches.

d_call v_call cdr3_aa
TRBD2 TRBV28 CASSLAGRDEQYF
TRBD2 TRBV4-3 CASSQDPGLAGGWSDTQYF
TRBD1 TRBV6-5 CASSPGQGAWGYTF
NA TRBV6-5 CASRGAGSSGNTIYF
NA TRBV10-3 CAISADKYNEQFF
NA TRBV15 CATSRDLMNTEAFF
NA TRBV11-2 CASSLVSYGGRATGELFF
TRBD2 TRBV28 CASRSSGDNNEQFF
NA TRBV7-2 CASKGLGNTGELFF
NA TRBV25-1 CASSSLRRNEQFF
NA TRBV6-5 CASKPRQTLSYEQYF
TRBD1 TRBV28 CASSLRGYYRGDYEQYF
NA TRBV20-1 CSARFVTEAFF
NA TRBV30 CAWSDEVSNTGELFF
NA TRBV4-1 CASSQEPGSTDTQYF
NA TRBV11-1 CASSLGDTIYF
TRBD1 TRBV27 CASSTTGGNQPQHF
NA TRBV6-1 CASEDTSRYGELFF
NA TRBV29-1 CSVSIRDYNEQFF
NA TRBV19 CASRRGSLNTEAFF
NA TRBV28 CATGRGSADTQYF
NA TRBV19 CASSILGGDEQFF
NA TRBV7-9 CASSDPPNEKLFF
TRBD1 TRBV7-2 CATGQGAHQPQHF
TRBD2 TRBV6-4 CASSVRTSGMGEQFF
NA TRBV10-2 CASSEGYGYTF
TRBD2 TRBV5-4 CASSPKTSGETQYF
NA TRBV5-1 CASSSRLVGPEQFF
TRBD2 TRBV27 CASSTSGSVEQYF
NA TRBV10-2 CASSAVSGANVLTF
TRBD1 TRBV29-1 CSVYRGRELGTEAFF
TRBD2 TRBV9 CASSRFASGTYEQYF
TRBD1 TRBV11-2 CASSSGTGKVATNEKLFF
TRBD2 TRBV28 CASSLPGTRGETQYF
NA TRBV27 CASNTKRANNEQFF
NA TRBV6-1 CASSESIGQGKINVGYTF
TRBD1 TRBV14 CASSGRDSHIQYF
NA TRBV10-3 CAIRGERESTDTQYF
TRBD1 TRBV7-8 CASGTGAYGYTF
NA TRBV15 CATSRDHGGPINEQFF
NA TRBV30 CAWSGSAGPLIDEQYF
NA TRBV27 CASSLSGFTDTQYF
TRBD1 TRBV9 CASSPDRGQPQHF
NA TRBV10-3 CAISEIGELFF
NA TRBV4-1 CASSQAYEKLFF
NA TRBV5-6 CASSPLALEGGGITDTQYF
NA TRBV7-2 CASSSNRANYEQYF
TRBD2 TRBV11-2 CASSSVAGPNNEQFF